The rows below give T cell receptor beta chains drawn from one sample of a study of blood T cell repertoires in COVID-19. Some clones are missing from TCRdb's copy, which holds only in-frame ones; the method was immunoSEQ multiplex PCR. The repertoire includes 25,000 to 35,000 clones, 84% of them detected once, and roughly 43% sits in the top ten. Specimen: peripheral blood. These receptors were taken from a woman older than 75 with acute or convalescent COVID-19. Each CDR3 is given with its conserved first and last residue. D genes are given only for firm matches. Clone size is stated in some rows and not others, as once, few, many or a class when expanded.

V gene,D gene,J gene,clone size,CDR3 DNA,CDR3 protein
TRBV6-6,TRBD2,TRBJ2-2,.,TGTGCCAGCAGCCGGAGGCCGGGACTAGCGGGGGGCCGGGGGACCGGGGAGCTGTTTTTT,CASSRRPGLAGGRGTGELFF
TRBV6-5,TRBD1,TRBJ2-7,.,TGTGCCAGCAGGGGGACAGGCTTCTACGAGCAGTACTTC,CASRGTGFYEQYF
TRBV9,TRBD1,TRBJ1-1,.,TGTGCCAGCAGCACCAGGGACAGACCAGAAGCTTTCTTT,CASSTRDRPEAFF
TRBV7-2,TRBD1,TRBJ1-1,.,TGTGCCAGCAAAGGGACAGTAAACACTGAAGCTTTCTTT,CASKGTVNTEAFF
TRBV11-2,TRBD1,TRBJ2-7,.,TGTGCCAGCATCCTGACAGGGGGAGACGGAGGGCAGTACTTC,CASILTGGDGGQYF
TRBV5-4,.,TRBJ1-6,.,TGTGCCAGCAGCTTGGCCGTCGGGAATAATTCACCCCTCCACTTT,CASSLAVGNNSPLHF
TRBV6-5,TRBD1,TRBJ2-1,.,TGTGCCAGCAGATCCGGACAGGGGGTGCACAATGAGCAGTTCTTC,CASRSGQGVHNEQFF
TRBV28,TRBD1,TRBJ1-2,.,TGTGCCAGCAGTTGGCAGGGGGTAGAAGGCTACACCTTC,CASSWQGVEGYTF
TRBV9,.,TRBJ1-5,.,TGTGCCAGCAGCGTAGTAGTCTTCTGGGGGGGGAATCAGCCCCAGCATTTT,CASSVVVFWGGNQPQHF
TRBV5-1,.,TRBJ1-2,.,TGCGCCAGCAGCTTGGTAGCCAGGGACTATGGCTACACCTTC,CASSLVARDYGYTF
TRBV27,.,TRBJ1-2,.,TGTGCCAGCAGTTTAGCCGGCAGGGCAGCCTATGGCTACACCTTC,CASSLAGRAAYGYTF
TRBV4-1,TRBD1,TRBJ2-2,.,TGCGCCAGCAGCCAAGCGGGACAGGGGAGCGGGGAGCTGTTTTTT,CASSQAGQGSGELFF
TRBV30,.,TRBJ1-5,.,TGTGCCTGGAGTGTACGGGGTTCTAAGCGGAATCAGCCCCAGCATTTT,CAWSVRGSKRNQPQHF
TRBV6-5,TRBD1,TRBJ2-7,.,TGTGCCAGCAGTCTGACAGGGTACGAGCAGTACTTC,CASSLTGYEQYF
TRBV28,TRBD1,TRBJ2-5,few,TGTGCCAGCAGTGCAACCGGGACAGGGCTCCAAGAGACCCAGTACTTC,CASSATGTGLQETQYF
TRBV10-3,.,TRBJ1-1,.,TGTGCCATCAGCAGGGGCTTGAACACTGAAGCTTTCTTT,CAISRGLNTEAFF
TRBV6-4,TRBD2,TRBJ2-7,few,TGTGCCAGCAGTGACTCGACGCGGCGGGGGGCCTGGGGGCAGTACTTC,CASSDSTRRGAWGQYF
TRBV29-1,.,TRBJ2-5,once,TGCAGCGTTGACCTGGGAGGAGGGCAAGAGACCCAGTACTTC,CSVDLGGGQETQYF
TRBV6-1,.,TRBJ2-7,few,TGTGCCAGCAGTGAATCGGGGTTAACTTACGAGCAGTACTTC,CASSESGLTYEQYF
TRBV14,TRBD1,TRBJ2-7,.,TGTGCCAGCAGCCAAGTAGGGACAGGGGCCTACGAGCAGTACTTC,CASSQVGTGAYEQYF
TRBV2,TRBD2,TRBJ2-1,.,TGTGCCAGCAGACTTTCTAGCGGGGGCTCCTACAATGAGCAGTTCTTC,CASRLSSGGSYNEQFF
TRBV7-9,TRBD1,TRBJ1-1,.,TGTGCCAGCAGCTTAAGTACAGGGGGTAGTGGTGAAGCTTTCTTT,CASSLSTGGSGEAFF
TRBV29-1,.,TRBJ2-2,once,TGCAGCGGACAGGTCCACGGGGAGCTGTTTTTT,CSGQVHGELFF
TRBV5-8,TRBD1,TRBJ2-6,.,TGTGCCAGCAGCTTCTTCAGGGGGTCGGGGGCCAACGTCCTGACTTTC,CASSFFRGSGANVLTF
TRBV19,TRBD1,TRBJ1-2,.,TGTGCCAGTAGTATATATCATGGGGACAGCCACTATGGCTACACCTTC,CASSIYHGDSHYGYTF
TRBV27,.,TRBJ2-2,few,TGTGCCAGCAGTTTCGAGTTGAACACCGGGGAGCTGTTTTTT,CASSFELNTGELFF
TRBV7-2,.,TRBJ2-6,.,TGTGCCAGCAGCTCTAGGGGGAGAGGGGCCAACGTCCTGACTTTC,CASSSRGRGANVLTF
TRBV30,.,TRBJ1-2,.,TGTGCCTGGAGTGTACTTCCAGGGTCAAATGGCTACACCTTC,CAWSVLPGSNGYTF
TRBV9,TRBD2,TRBJ2-1,.,TGTGCCAGCAGCCCCGGAGGAGCGGGAGAAAGCGGAGGCTCCTACAATGAGCAGTTCTTC,CASSPGGAGESGGSYNEQFF
TRBV7-9,TRBD2,TRBJ2-3,.,TGTGCCAGCAGCACAAGCGGGGGAGGAGATACGCAGTATTTT,CASSTSGGGDTQYF
TRBV24-1,.,TRBJ2-2,few,TGTGCCACCAGTGATTTTAGGAACACCGGGGAGCTGTTTTTT,CATSDFRNTGELFF
TRBV19,.,TRBJ1-2,.,TGTGCCAGTAGCCCGGACACCTATGGCTACACCTTC,CASSPDTYGYTF
TRBV5-1,.,TRBJ1-3,.,TGCGCCAGCAGATCCGGGCGGGGTTCTGGAAACACCATATATTTT,CASRSGRGSGNTIYF
TRBV19,TRBD1,TRBJ1-5,many,TGTGCCAGTAGTGATCGTTACAGGGGGGATCAGCCCCAGCATTTT,CASSDRYRGDQPQHF
TRBV30,.,TRBJ1-1,few,TGTGCCTGGAGTACATCAGGGAGGTGGACTGAAGCTTTCTTT,CAWSTSGRWTEAFF
TRBV30,.,TRBJ1-1,.,TGTGCCTGGGGACTTAACATGGACACTGAAGCTTTCTTT,CAWGLNMDTEAFF
TRBV7-9,TRBD1,TRBJ1-3,.,TGTGCCAGCAGCTCTCCCCACAGGGGGCATAGAAACACCATATATTTT,CASSSPHRGHRNTIYF
TRBV19,TRBD1,TRBJ2-4,.,TGTGCCAGTAGTGCCTCCGGGACAGGGACCGCAGCCAAAAACATTCAGTACTTC,CASSASGTGTAAKNIQYF
TRBV30,TRBD2,TRBJ2-1,once,TGTGCCTGGAGAGCCGGGACTAATTACAATGAGCAGTTCTTC,CAWRAGTNYNEQFF